The T cell receptor beta chain described here comes from a study of tumor-infiltrating lymphocytes in primary liver carcinoma. Overall study context: Treatment of the patients' primary liver carcinoma consisted of surgical resection.

The investigators made TCR beta cDNA from approximately 0.5 ug total RNA, using a constant-region primer. Slightly modified ARM-PCR, run as three nested multiplex PCR rounds, produced the TCR beta libraries. Running around 10 cycles apiece, the first two PCR rounds relied on TRBV1-TRBV30 forward primers together with a C-beta reverse primer. One entry per CDR3 protein results from TCRdb running MiXCR on the multiplex PCR reads. The data contain 330,000 or so distinct CDR3 sequences, almost 65% of them singletons. Blood RNA came from unsorted whole blood; germline DNA was also extracted. This CDR3 is built from 14 residues. The germline V gene encodes CDR1 SGHKS and CDR2 YYEKEE (reference sequence). V lost 1 base and J lost 3, with 8 bases in between.

Sequencing was performed on peripheral blood. This sequence joins TRBV5-5 and TRBJ1-5; D uncertain. The receptor was isolated from a man aged 40-49 years with primary liver carcinoma and hepatitis B virus infection. CDR3 amino acids: CASSLSWSNQPQHF. The CDR3 DNA follows: TGTGCCAGCAGCTTGTCTTGGTCCAATCAGCCCCAGCATTTT.